Each of the 24 T cell receptor beta chains below was sequenced from the same sample in a study of blood T cell repertoires in COVID-19. Profiling relied on immunoSEQ multiplex PCR, and the TCRdb table lists in-frame clones only, not all of them. The profile covers a few hundred thousand clones, with roughly 90% appearing a single time and less than 20% taken by the ten largest. Sequenced: PBMCs or T cells enriched from blood (not recorded which). These receptors originate from a woman aged 25 to 39 who had recovered from COVID-19.

CDR3 coding DNA: TGTGCCAGCAGCTTCCCTTTGGGGCGGGGGGACAATGAGCAGTTCTTC. Translating gives CASSFPLGRGDNEQFF. The chain has TRBV7-9 and TRBJ2-1, with 8 nucleotides matching TRBD2. Trimming took 3 bases from V and 5 from J; bases not matched to a gene: 9. CDR1 and CDR2 from the germline V gene are SEHNR and FQNEAQ (reference sequence). The CDR3 consists of 16 residues.

CDR3 sequence: CASSSLTLYEQYF. The CDR3 nucleotides read TGTGCCAGCTCCAGCCTGACTCTCTACGAGCAGTACTTC. The rearrangement links TRBV21-1 to TRBJ2-7; TRBD2, as called in the table, went unchecked against the DNA. TRBV21-1 is labeled a pseudogene. The CDR3 is made up of 13 amino acids.

The chain combines TRBV27 with TRBJ2-7; D not certain. The CDR3 is made up of 12 amino acids. Germline-derived CDR1 and CDR2 are MNHEY and SMNVEV (reference sequence). Deletions cut 6 bases from V and 0 bases from J, with 6 bases between. The CDR3 region has the DNA TGTGCCAGCAGCTTGAGCTCCTACGAGCAGTACTTC. Its translation: CASSLSSYEQYF.

The gene calls are TRBV19 and TRBJ1-5; D remains ambiguous. The V end was cut by 1 base, the J end by 1 base, with 11 bases between. This CDR3 comprises 16 residues. Germline lookup yields CDR1 LNHDA and CDR2 SQIVND (reference sequence). The CDR3 DNA reads as TGTGCCAGTAGTATAGTTGGAGGGAACAGCAATCAGCCCCAGCATTTT. Its protein is CASSIVGGNSNQPQHF.

The chain recombines TRBV19 with TRBJ2-2; no definite D call. Germline loops: CDR1 LNHDA, CDR2 SQIVND (reference sequence). The germline V and J ends were trimmed by 3 bases and 6 bases, with 11 bases remaining between them. The CDR3 sequence is 14 residues long. The CDR3 sequence: CASSIGPRAGELFF. Here the CDR3 DNA reads TGTGCCAGTAGTATTGGCCCTAGAGCCGGGGAGCTGTTTTTT.

The genes are TRBV28 and TRBJ1-6; D is uncertain. The V end was cut by 7 bases, the J end by 4 bases, with 11 bases between. The CDR3 is 14 amino acids. Germline CDR1 is MDHEN and CDR2 is SYDVKM. The CDR3 bases are TGTGCCAGCATCCCGCTAGTTTATAATTCACCCCTCCACTTT. As protein: CASIPLVYNSPLHF.

About this clone itself: Different DNA sequences within this sample yield the same CDR3. CDR3 DNA: TGTGCCAGCAGCCAAGAGGGGGGAACTGAAGCTTTCTTT. As protein: CASSQEGGTEAFF. The chain carries TRBV3-1 (or the pseudogene TRBV3-2) and TRBJ1-1; the D gene is possibly TRBD1 (5 bases). Germline V gives CDR1 LGHDT, CDR2 YNNKEL (reference sequence). The V end was cut by 0 bases, the J end by 5 bases, with 7 bases between. This CDR3 is 13 amino acids long.

The V call is TRBV28, the J call TRBJ1-1; 9 bases are a match to TRBD1. After removal of 2 bases from V and 8 bases from J, the junction contained 9 bases not matched to a gene. Germline lookup yields CDR1 MDHEN and CDR2 SYDVKM. The CDR3 runs 15 residues. CDR3 region: CASSLGTGRRREAFF. The CDR3 DNA sequence: TGTGCCAGCAGTTTAGGGACAGGGAGAAGGAGGGAAGCTTTCTTT.

The chain joins TRBV5-1 to TRBJ1-4; D gene ambiguous. CDR3 length: 16 residues. The germline gives CDR1 SGHRS, CDR2 YFSETQ. V shed 0 bases and J shed 10 bases, with 19 bases lying between them. This CDR3 reads CASSLDGSTVFGKLFF. CDR3 nucleotides: TGCGCCAGCAGCTTGGATGGGAGTACGGTATTTGGAAAACTGTTTTTT.

The chain combines TRBV28 with TRBJ1-3, with TRBD1 identical over 8 bases. Germline V gives CDR1 MDHEN, CDR2 SYDVKM. This CDR3 comprises 16 residues. The trim removed 5 bases at V and 2 bases at J, leaving 8 bases unmatched. The CDR3 region is CASSLSQGAAGNTIYF. DNA of the CDR3: TGTGCCAGCAGTCTCTCGCAGGGGGCGGCTGGAAACACCATATATTTT. Using reference TRBV28 and TRBJ1-3 for the parts outside the CDR3, the full variable domain is DVKVTQSSRYLVKRTGEKVFLECVQDMDHENMFWYRQDPGLGLRLIYFSYDVKMKEKGDIPEGYSVSREKKERFSLILESASTNQTSMYLCASSLSQGAAGNTIYFGEGSWLTVV.

This chain joins TRBV6-1 and TRBJ1-2, with 8 bases that match TRBD1. Germline-derived CDR1 and CDR2 are MNHNS and SASEGT. The CDR3 is 15 amino acids. J lost 4 bases, V lost 1 base, and 5 bases had no gene match. CDR3 DNA sequence: TGTGCCAGCAGTGAAGGTCCCGGGACAGGCTATGGCTACACCTTC. As protein: CASSEGPGTGYGYTF.

The chain carries TRBV4-1 and TRBJ1-4, with D possibly matching TRBD1 (6 bases). The CDR3 contains 17 residues. From germline, CDR1 is MGHRA and CDR2 YSYEKL. The V gene lost 0 bases and the J gene lost 4 bases, with 15 bases spanning the gap. The CDR3: CASSQDTSQGLNEKLFF. The CDR3 bases are TGCGCCAGCAGCCAAGATACATCACAGGGCCTTAATGAAAAACTGTTTTTT.

DNA for the CDR3: TGTGCCAGCAGCTTAAGGGGACACAGCTACCAAGAGACCCAGTACTTC. This translates into CASSLRGHSYQETQYF. The chain employs TRBV7-3 and TRBJ2-5, with D possibly TRBD1 on 6 matching bases. Germline V gene lookup returns CDR1 SGHTA and CDR2 FQGTGA. Trimming shortened V by 1 base and J by 0 bases, and 12 bases separated the two germline ends. The CDR3 consists of 16 residues.

The chain combines TRBV2 with TRBJ2-1, with D maybe TRBD1 (6 bases). This CDR3 region has 15 residues. Trimming cost V 3 bases and J 4 bases, with 13 bases left between them. CDR1 and CDR2 from the germline V gene are SNHLY and FYNNEI. This CDR3 is CASSEVGAPYNEQFF. In nucleotides, the CDR3 is TGTGCCAGCAGTGAGGTGGGGGCCCCTTACAATGAGCAGTTCTTC.

V and J are TRBV14 and TRBJ2-3; D uncertain. In germline, CDR1 is SGHDN, CDR2 FVKESK. The CDR3 spans 16 residues. The V gene lost 3 bases and the J gene lost 3 bases, with 16 bases spanning the gap. CDR3 protein: CASSHYRLGGTDTQYF. The CDR3 nucleotides are TGTGCCAGCAGCCACTATCGACTGGGTGGAACAGATACGCAGTATTTT.

The CDR3 reads CASSGQGWATEAFF. CDR3 coding DNA: TGTGCCAGCAGCGGACAGGGTTGGGCCACTGAAGCTTTCTTT. V and J are TRBV7-2 and TRBJ1-1; 8 bases are a match to TRBD1. CDR1 is SGHTA, CDR2 FQGNSA, per germline. J gave up 4 bases and V 5 bases, and 6 bases lay outside the gene matches. The CDR3 consists of 14 residues.

V usage is TRBV6-5 and J usage is TRBJ1-5; D perhaps matches TRBD1 (6 bases). The CDR3 has 13 amino acids. V was clipped by 8 bases and J by 3 bases, with 11 bases between them. From germline, CDR1 is MNHEY and CDR2 SVGAGI. DNA of the CDR3: TGTGCCAGCCGGACAGAATACAATCAGCCCCAGCATTTT. Its translation: CASRTEYNQPQHF.

The J gene is TRBJ2-5, the V gene TRBV24-1; tentative D call: TRBD1 (6 bases). Trimming shortened V by 4 bases and J by 3 bases, and 8 bases separated the two germline ends. The CDR3 is 13 residues long. CDR1 KGHDR and CDR2 SFDVKD come from the germline V gene. CDR3 in DNA: TGTGCCACCAGTGAACAGGGAAAAGAGACCCAGTACTTC. Protein sequence: CATSEQGKETQYF.

V gene TRBV7-2 combines with J gene TRBJ1-2; D is uncertain. The germline CDR1 and CDR2 sequences are SGHTA and FQGNSA. The CDR3 totals 13 residues. V lost 5 bases and J 7 bases, leaving 14 bases between the germline ends. The CDR3 spells CASSLDGLTGYTF. The CDR3 DNA is TGTGCCAGCAGCCTTGACGGACTAACTGGCTACACCTTC.

This clone has a single count. The CDR3 here is CASSLPNPGTGKVEAFF. CDR3 bases: TGTGCCAGCAGCTTGCCTAATCCCGGGACAGGGAAAGTAGAAGCTTTCTTT. The J gene is TRBJ1-1, the V gene TRBV5-6; 9 bases are a match to TRBD1. Trimming took 1 base from V and 8 from J; bases not matched to a gene: 15. CDR1 SGHDT and CDR2 YYEEEE come from the germline V gene. The CDR3 is 17 amino acids. Full variable domain (rest looked up from reference TRBV5-6 and TRBJ1-1): DAGVTQSPTHLIKTRGQQVTLRCSPKSGHDTVSWYQQALGQGPQFIFQYYEEEERQRGNFPDRFSGHQFPNYSSELNVNALLLGDSALYLCASSLPNPGTGKVEAFFGQGTRLTVV.

The chain is built from TRBV6-5 and TRBJ2-3, with 11 bases fitting TRBD2. The CDR3 contains 14 residues. Germline lookup yields CDR1 MNHEY and CDR2 SVGAGI. The V gene end was trimmed by 10 bases and the J gene end by 5 bases; junction bases not matched to a gene: 8. The CDR3 is CATGTSGSRDTQYF. The CDR3 DNA reads as TGTGCCACCGGAACTAGCGGGAGTAGAGATACGCAGTATTTT.

The chain carries TRBV18 and TRBJ1-1; the match to TRBD1 covers 8 bases. J gave up 4 bases and V 5 bases, and 9 bases lay outside the gene matches. This CDR3 contains 15 residues. Per germline, CDR1 KGHSH and CDR2 LQKENI. CDR3 bases: TGTGCCAGCTCATCCGGCCAGGGGGCCACCACTGAAGCTTTCTTT. Translating it yields CASSSGQGATTEAFF.

V is TRBV11-2 and J is TRBJ2-5; 11 nucleotides align to TRBD1. This CDR3 has 17 residues. The V gene end was trimmed by 0 bases and the J gene end by 4 bases; junction bases not matched to a gene: 7. CDR1 SGHAT and CDR2 FQNNGV come from the germline V gene. CDR3: CASSLERWTGGRETQYF. As DNA, the CDR3 is TGTGCCAGCAGCTTAGAGCGGTGGACAGGGGGCCGAGAGACCCAGTACTTC. The full variable domain, with the rest looked up from reference TRBV11-2 and TRBJ2-5, is EAGVAQSPRYKIIEKRQSVAFWCNPISGHATLYWYQQILGQGPKLLIQFQNNGVVDDSQLPKDRFSAERLKGVDSTLKIQPAKLEDSAVYLCASSLERWTGGRETQYFGPGTRLLVL.

This clone was recorded only once. The rearrangement uses TRBV5-1 and TRBJ1-4, with D possibly being TRBD1 (6 bases). Germline V gives CDR1 SGHRS, CDR2 YFSETQ. The ends were cut back, 0 bases at V and 8 bases at J, with 14 bases in the middle. The CDR3 has 15 residues. The CDR3 bases are TGCGCCAGCAGCTTGGGTTGGGGGCGCGAAGAAAAACTGTTTTTT. Its translation is CASSLGWGREEKLFF.